This TCR beta chain was sequenced for a study of OX40 agonist ivuxolimab in advanced cancers. About the research overall: In this cohort, patients received ivuxolimab, an agonistic anti-OX40 (CD134) antibody. While on treatment, patients had intravenous ivuxolimab at 0.01 to 10 mg/kg every 2 weeks. Those treated in dose escalation had hepatocellular carcinoma, melanoma, renal cell cancer or head and neck cancer. The study, taken as a whole, reports: People who partly responded at 0.1-3.0 mg/kg had some of the least clonal expansion seen.

Here immunoSEQ multiplex PCR was the method, and the copy in TCRdb shows in-frame clones only, minus some. The data hold 45,000 to 65,000 clones, with roughly nine tenths observed a single time. This CDR3 spans 14 amino acids. Trimming removed 5 bases from V and 5 bases from J, with 15 bases in between. Germline V CDR1 and CDR2: MNHNS, SASEGT. This clone was observed once. Its antigen is unknown. This chain joins TRBV6-1 and TRBJ2-5, with D tentatively TRBD1 (6 bases). The material sequenced was CD4+ or CD8+ T cells sorted from blood, taken in a trial of the OX40 agonist ivuxolimab. The receptor was isolated from an adult with an advanced solid tumor such as melanoma, head and neck, liver or kidney cancer. The CDR3 DNA reads as TGTGCCAGCAGTTTTACAGGGTTGGGGGAGACCCAGTACTTC. It translates to CASSFTGLGETQYF.